This T cell receptor (beta chain) was identified in a study of T cell repertoires in cytomegalovirus infection. For the study at large: Matching HLA type, along with CMV infection, was indicated by public TCR beta signatures. Study-wide results and limits: Summed public TCR beta family frequency identified CMV carriers bearing the relevant HLA.

MiXCR, applied by TCRdb to the reads, yields one record per CDR3 protein. The sample lists under 500,000 distinct CDR3 sequences, under 55% occurring once. Comment on this clonotype: Its antigen remains unknown.

The ends lost 0 bases at V and 5 bases at J; junction bases unmatched: 11. The CDR3 has 17 amino acids. Germline V gene data show CDR1 as ENHRY and CDR2 as SYGVKD. This specimen consisted of cultured PBMCs, obtained from culture after CMV antigen stimulation. The receptor's source is a human donor in good health (CMV status not recorded). Some clones in this sample may be carry-over from other donors' samples. This chain uses TRBV10-3 with TRBJ2-3; 7 bases are a match to TRBD2. Here the CDR3 DNA reads TGTGCCATCAGTGAGTCGTCCCCCAATCCGGGGGGAGATACGCAGTATTTT. Protein: CAISESSPNPGGDTQYF.